A selection of T cell receptor beta chains follows, all from one sample in a study of blood T cell repertoires in COVID-19. The protocol was immunoSEQ multiplex PCR, while the TCRdb copy is restricted to in-frame clones and leaves out a portion. The sample shows 100,000 or so clones, around 74% of them seen only once. What was sequenced was peripheral blood. All receptors come from an older woman with acute or convalescent COVID-19. Both conserved end residues are part of each CDR3. The order of the fields is clone size, D gene, J gene, CDR3 length, V gene, CDR3 DNA, CDR3 protein. D genes are given only for firm matches. Clone size appears in some rows only: once, few, many, or a class for an expanded clone.

few . TRBJ1-2 13 TRBV12-3/TRBV12-4 TGTGCCAGCAGTGCAGCGGTAGCTTATGGCTACACCTTC CASSAAVAYGYTF
few . TRBJ1-2 13 TRBV29-1 TGCAGCGTTGAGGCCAGGGGCGAAGATGGCTACACCTTC CSVEARGEDGYTF
. TRBD1 TRBJ1-1 15 TRBV10-3 TGTGCCATCAGTGAGTCCGGGGGGACAGGGTCTGAAGCTTTCTTT CAISESGGTGSEAFF
few . TRBJ2-1 15 TRBV5-8 TGTGCCAGCAGCTCAGGACAGACTTGGGACAATGAGCAGTTCTTC CASSSGQTWDNEQFF
once . TRBJ1-2 14 TRBV27 TGTGCCAGCAGTCTAGGGGGGGTCTATGGTGGCTACACCTTC CASSLGGVYGGYTF
. TRBD1 TRBJ1-6 13 TRBV7-7 TGTGCCAGCAGCTTCGACAGGGACTCACCCCTCCACTTT CASSFDRDSPLHF
. . TRBJ2-7 18 TRBV5-5 TGTGCCAGCAGCCCCATGGGGAGGGGGGGAGTAGGACTCTACGAGCAGTACTTC CASSPMGRGGVGLYEQYF
. TRBD1 TRBJ1-4 14 TRBV2 TGTGCCAGCAGCCCAAACAGGGGGGATGAAAAACTGTTTTTT CASSPNRGDEKLFF
. TRBD1 TRBJ2-5 22 TRBV6-1 TGTGCCAGCAGTGAAGCGCGGTTTTGGGGGACAGGTACCTACCAAACACAAGAGACCCAGTACTTC CASSEARFWGTGTYQTQETQYF
few TRBD2 TRBJ2-3 16 TRBV5-4 TGTGCCAGCAGCTTGGCTGGCGGGGGGCGCTCGGATACGCAGTATTTT CASSLAGGGRSDTQYF
once . TRBJ1-6 15 TRBV7-9 TGTGCCAGCAGCCAAGGGCGGCAGGGGAATTCACCCCTCCACTTT CASSQGRQGNSPLHF
once . TRBJ2-5 14 TRBV10-1 TGCGCCAGCTCCCGGGATACAGCTCAAGAGACCCAGTACTTC CASSRDTAQETQYF
few TRBD1 TRBJ2-7 13 TRBV28 TGTGCCAGCAACCGGGGGACAGGGGGCGAGCAGTACTTC CASNRGTGGEQYF
. . TRBJ1-3 14 TRBV5-1 TGCGCCAGCAGCTCAGGGACTACCGGAAACACCATATATTTT CASSSGTTGNTIYF
. . TRBJ2-5 18 TRBV29-1 TGCAGCGTTGAAGCTCCCGGGATACCCGGACGGGGACAAGAGACCCAGTACTTC CSVEAPGIPGRGQETQYF
. . TRBJ2-3 15 TRBV5-1 TGCGCCAGCAGCTCGTCGGGCGGGGGCACAGATACGCAGTATTTT CASSSSGGGTDTQYF
. . TRBJ1-2 13 TRBV29-1 TGCAGCGTTGAAGGGGGGGAGTCTCATGGCTACACCTTC CSVEGGESHGYTF
few TRBD2 TRBJ2-1 16 TRBV19 TGTGCCAGTAGTACCCACACTAGCGGGGTCCCCCATGAGCAGTTCTTC CASSTHTSGVPHEQFF
. TRBD1 TRBJ1-5 15 TRBV7-9 TGTGCCAGCAGCTTGGGGGACAGTCTAAATCAGCCCCAGCATTTT CASSLGDSLNQPQHF
. TRBD2 TRBJ2-2 16 TRBV27 TGTGCCAGCAGGCGGACTAGCGGGGTGAACACCGGGGAGCTGTTTTTT CASRRTSGVNTGELFF
. . TRBJ1-2 11 TRBV30 TGTGCCTGGAGTGTACAGCCGCGATTGAACTTC CAWSVQPRLNF
few TRBD1 TRBJ2-7 13 TRBV30 TGTGCCTGGAGTAGGGACAGAGTCCACGAGCAGTACTTC CAWSRDRVHEQYF